This passage covers 25 T cell receptor beta chains from one sample sequenced in a study of CD8 T cells in ankylosing spondylitis. Using its own MiXCR run on the 5' RACE reads, TCRdb lists one record per CDR3 protein. The sample carries under 250,000 distinct CDR3 sequences, roughly 10% recorded once. Material for sequencing was blood, either unsorted or a sorted T cell fraction (not recorded which). The receptors were gathered from a male donor with ankylosing spondylitis or in good health (not recorded which).

This clonotype was seen ten or more times. V usage is TRBV12-3 or TRBV12-4 and J usage is TRBJ1-5; 8 positions agree with TRBD1. The CDR3 covers 15 residues. V gave up 6 bases and J gave up 3 bases; unmatched junction bases: 7. CDR3 nucleotides: TGTGCCAGCAGCACCACAGGGGGTTACAATCAGCCCCAGCATTTT. Protein: CASSTTGGYNQPQHF.

This clonotype was detected many times. The rearrangement links TRBV5-1 to TRBJ1-4; D gene uncertain. CDR1 and CDR2 (germline): SGHRS, YFSETQ. The V end lost 5 bases, the J end lost 6 bases, and 8 bases lay between the germline ends. This CDR3 is built from 12 residues. CDR3: CASRSWDEKLFF. CDR3 coding DNA: TGCGCCAGCAGGTCGTGGGATGAAAAACTGTTTTTT. Complete variable domain (other parts from reference TRBV5-1 and TRBJ1-4): KAGVTQTPRYLIKTRGQQVTLSCSPISGHRSVSWYQQTPGQGLQFLFEYFSETQRNKGNFPGRFSGRQFSNSRSEMNVSTLELGDSALYLCASRSWDEKLFFGSGTQLSVL.

This clonotype was seen many times. The V call is TRBV9, the J call TRBJ2-5; the D gene is possibly TRBD1 (6 bases). The CDR3 is 16 amino acids. Between the trimmed V and J ends, which lost 4 bases and 5 bases, there was a span of 21 bases. Germline V CDR1 and CDR2: SGDLS, YYNGEE. CDR3 loop: CASSPAGTLSSETQYF. The CDR3, as DNA: TGTGCCAGCAGCCCGGCCGGGACACTAAGTTCGGAGACCCAGTACTTC.

This clonotype was seen many times. The rearrangement links TRBV5-1 to TRBJ2-1; D not resolved. This CDR3 spans 14 amino acids. Trimming took off 0 bases at V and 4 bases at J, with 8 bases between the two ends. Germline V gives CDR1 SGHRS, CDR2 YFSETQ. CDR3 region: CASSLGDLYNEQFF. CDR3 sequence (DNA): TGCGCCAGCAGCTTGGGGGATCTATACAATGAGCAGTTCTTC. The variable domain in full, completed from reference TRBV5-1 and TRBJ2-1, reads KAGVTQTPRYLIKTRGQQVTLSCSPISGHRSVSWYQQTPGQGLQFLFEYFSETQRNKGNFPGRFSGRQFSNSRSEMNVSTLELGDSALYLCASSLGDLYNEQFFGPGTRLTVL.

This clonotype was counted only a few times. V is TRBV7-9 and J is TRBJ1-2; no reliable D call. Germline CDR1 SEHNR, CDR2 FQNEAQ (reference sequence). Trimming took off 10 bases at V and 10 bases at J, with 22 bases between the two ends. CDR3 length: 13 residues. The CDR3 here is CATSPGNSDDYTF. CDR3 nucleotides: TGTGCCACCTCCCCCGGGAATTCGGATGACTACACCTTC.

There are many counts of this clonotype. The chain combines TRBV20-1 with TRBJ2-1, with D uncertain. Germline V CDR1 and CDR2: DFQATT, SNEGSKA (reference sequence). This CDR3 contains 12 residues. Trimming left V 0 bases short and J 8 bases short, with 8 bases between. The CDR3 loop is CSARDSLDEQFF. DNA of the CDR3: TGCAGTGCTAGAGATTCCCTCGATGAGCAGTTCTTC.

This clonotype was seen more than once but under ten times. The chain combines TRBV4-2 with TRBJ2-5; 7 nucleotides match TRBD2. This CDR3 region has 17 residues. Germline assignment: CDR1 LGHNA and CDR2 YNFKEQ. The V segment lost 1 base and the J segment 0 bases; nucleotides outside the gene matches: 8. In DNA, the CDR3 is TGTGCCAGCAGCCAAGCTATTGCGGGGGTTAACCAAGAGACCCAGTACTTC. Translated: CASSQAIAGVNQETQYF.

This clonotype was seen a handful of times. The chain's CDR3 is CASSLVSGPPLERLFF. The CDR3 DNA sequence: TGTGCCAGCAGCTTAGTTTCAGGGCCACCCCTGGAGAGACTGTTTTTT. V usage is TRBV7-6 and J usage is TRBJ1-4; D is possibly TRBD1 (5 bases). The CDR3 consists of 16 residues. V lost 1 base to trimming and J lost 13 bases, with 22 bases between them. The germline V gene has CDR1 SGHVS and CDR2 FNYEAQ. Based on the CDR3 plus reference TRBV7-6 and TRBJ1-4, the full variable domain is GAGVSQSPRYKVTKRGQDVALRCDPISGHVSLYWYRQALGQGPEFLTYFNYEAQQDKSGLPNDRFSAERPEGSISTLTIQRTEQRDSAMYRCASSLVSGPPLERLFFGSGTQLSVL.

This clonotype occurred many times. V and J are TRBV6-2 or TRBV6-3 and TRBJ1-2, with unresolved D. Looked up from germline, CDR1 is MNHEY and CDR2 is SVGEGT. Trimming shortened V by 6 bases and J by 8 bases, and 10 bases separated the two germline ends. The CDR3 sequence is 11 residues long. The DNA of the CDR3 is TGTGCCAGCAGGCAGAAATACGGCTACACCTTC. Translated: CASRQKYGYTF.

This clonotype was observed many times. CDR3 sequence: CASTVVSGAEHNEQFF. The CDR3 DNA reads as TGCGCCAGCACGGTGGTGAGCGGGGCTGAGCACAATGAGCAGTTCTTC. The rearrangement uses TRBV5-1 and TRBJ2-1, with 7 bases matching TRBD2. Per germline, CDR1 SGHRS and CDR2 YFSETQ. The V gene end was trimmed by 6 bases and the J gene end by 5 bases; junction bases not matched to a gene: 14. The CDR3 contains 16 residues.

This clonotype was counted at least ten times. V is TRBV9 and J is TRBJ2-5; 7 nucleotides match TRBD1. This CDR3 is 16 amino acids long. After removal of 4 bases from V and 2 bases from J, the junction contained 11 bases not matched to a gene. Germline V gives CDR1 SGDLS, CDR2 YYNGEE. The CDR3 loop is CASSPPPGTDQETQYF. CDR3 nucleotides: TGTGCCAGCAGCCCTCCCCCCGGGACAGATCAAGAGACCCAGTACTTC. The whole variable domain, filled in from reference TRBV9 and TRBJ2-5, reads DSGVTQTPKHLITATGQRVTLRCSPRSGDLSVYWYQQSLDQGLQFLIQYYNGEERAKGNILERFSAQQFPDLHSELNLSSLELGDSALYFCASSPPPGTDQETQYFGPGTRLLVL.

This clonotype was counted many times. V and J are TRBV5-1 and TRBJ2-7; D is possibly TRBD2 (5 bases). Germline values: CDR1 SGHRS, CDR2 YFSETQ. This CDR3 region has 12 residues. V shed 4 bases and J shed 4 bases, with 9 bases lying between them. CDR3 sequence reads: CASSPGGYEQYF. The CDR3 region has the DNA TGCGCCAGCAGCCCCGGAGGATACGAGCAGTACTTC.

There are many counts of this clonotype. The chain employs TRBV20-1 and TRBJ1-6, with no clear D. CDR3 length: 16 amino acids. In germline, CDR1 is DFQATT, CDR2 SNEGSKA (reference sequence). Trimming left V 6 bases short and J 5 bases short, with 20 bases between. The CDR3: CSATLSGSSHNSPLHF. CDR3 nucleotides: TGCAGTGCCACCCTCTCTGGGTCATCTCATAATTCACCCCTCCACTTT.

The V call is TRBV2, the J call TRBJ1-2; no reliable D call. Germline CDR1 is SNHLY and CDR2 is FYNNEI. The CDR3 is 15 residues long. V lost 3 bases and J 4 bases, leaving 15 bases between the germline ends. The CDR3 DNA sequence: TGTGCCAGCAGTGAGGATCGACAATCTTTCTATGGCTACACCTTC. Translated, it gives CASSEDRQSFYGYTF.

There are a few counts of this clonotype. V and J are TRBV4-2 and TRBJ2-6; a possible D gene is TRBD2 (6 bases). The CDR3 contains 16 residues. Germline-derived CDR1 and CDR2 are LGHNA and YNFKEQ. V gave up 8 bases and J gave up 0 bases, with 14 bases separating them. The CDR3 sequence is CASGRDSTSGANVLTF. CDR3 DNA sequence: TGTGCCAGCGGCCGGGACTCGACCTCTGGGGCCAACGTCCTGACTTTC.

This clonotype has at least ten counts. This chain connects TRBV5-6 to TRBJ2-1; 7 nucleotides agree with TRBD2. Per germline, CDR1 SGHDT and CDR2 YYEEEE. With V trimmed by 4 bases and J by 2 bases, 6 bases remained unmatched. CDR3 length equals 15 residues. CDR3 nucleotide sequence: TGTGCCAGCAGCCTACTAGCGACCGCCTACAATGAGCAGTTCTTC. It is translated as CASSLLATAYNEQFF.

This clonotype occurred a few times. The chain is built from TRBV5-1 and TRBJ2-7, with 9 bases fitting TRBD2. J lost 1 base, V lost 0 bases, and 5 bases had no gene match. CDR1 SGHRS and CDR2 YFSETQ come from the germline V gene. The CDR3 has 16 amino acids. The CDR3: CASSLGFLAGSYEQYF. The DNA of the CDR3 is TGCGCCAGCAGCTTGGGATTCCTAGCGGGGTCCTACGAGCAGTACTTC.

This clonotype was picked up many times. For the CDR3, the DNA is TGCGCCAGCAGCCCGCTAGCGGGGGAGGATACGCAGTATTTT. Translation gives CASSPLAGEDTQYF. The chain combines TRBV5-1 with TRBJ2-3; 10 bases are shared with TRBD2. J lost 6 bases, V lost 4 bases, and 5 bases had no gene match. Germline V gene data show CDR1 as SGHRS and CDR2 as YFSETQ. This CDR3 has 14 amino acids.

This clonotype was recorded many times. The chain joins TRBV5-1 to TRBJ2-1, with 9 bases fitting TRBD2. CDR3 length: 17 residues. The V and J ends lost 0 bases and 4 bases, in that order; junction bases with no gene match: 8. Germline lookup yields CDR1 SGHRS and CDR2 YFSETQ. The CDR3 region is CASSLGQRLAVYNEQFF. In DNA form, the CDR3 reads TGCGCCAGCAGCTTGGGTCAGAGACTAGCGGTTTACAATGAGCAGTTCTTC.

This clonotype was picked up many times. The chain has TRBV20-1 and TRBJ2-3; 10 bases map to TRBD2. CDR3 length equals 15 residues. The germline gives CDR1 DFQATT, CDR2 SNEGSKA (reference sequence). V lost 6 bases to trimming and J lost 8 bases; unmatched junction nucleotides: 14. CDR3: CSAQKGSSGSVTQYF. The CDR3 DNA reads as TGCAGTGCCCAGAAGGGGTCTAGCGGGAGCGTTACGCAGTATTTT.

The sample holds many counts of this clonotype. The V gene is TRBV7-9, the J gene TRBJ2-7; 9 nucleotides align to TRBD2. The CDR3 loop spans 14 amino acids. CDR1 SEHNR and CDR2 FQNEAQ come from the germline V gene (reference sequence). The J segment lost 7 bases and the V segment lost 4 bases, leaving 8 bases of the junction unmatched. The CDR3 DNA reads as TGTGCCAGCAGCTCCTTAGCGGGAGCGGGTGAGCAGTACTTC. Protein sequence: CASSSLAGAGEQYF.

This clonotype was seen at least ten times. The V call is TRBV27, the J call TRBJ2-2, with D uncertain. Germline assignment: CDR1 MNHEY and CDR2 SMNVEV (reference sequence). The CDR3 is 12 amino acids. Trimming pared 2 bases from V and 6 bases from J, leaving 4 bases between. Here the CDR3 DNA reads TGTGCCAGCAGTTTAAGCGCCGGGGAGCTGTTTTTT. Its protein product is CASSLSAGELFF.

Many counts were recorded for this clonotype. J is TRBJ1-1 and V is TRBV27, with D perhaps TRBD1 (5 bases). Germline V CDR1 and CDR2: MNHEY, SMNVEV (reference sequence). The CDR3 extends over 13 amino acids. V was trimmed by 6 bases and J by 7 bases, leaving 15 bases between them. The DNA of the CDR3 is TGTGCCAGCAGGGCAGGGAGCGTAAGTGAAGCTTTCTTT. Translation gives CASRAGSVSEAFF.

The gene calls are TRBV7-2 and TRBJ2-7; TRBD1 or TRBD2 may be the D gene (5 bases each). V gave up 5 bases and J gave up 10 bases, with 15 bases separating them. Germline V gene sequence: CDR1 SGHTA, CDR2 FQGNSA. The CDR3 covers 12 residues. The CDR3 bases are TGTGCCAGCAGCGCCCCGGGGCCTTCACAGTACTTC. It translates to CASSAPGPSQYF.

This clonotype was counted at least ten times. The V and J genes are TRBV29-1 and TRBJ1-1; 7 bases agree with TRBD1. Unmatched junction bases numbered 5, after V lost 7 bases and J lost 0 bases. The CDR3 runs 13 residues. Germline CDR1 and CDR2: SQVTM and ANQGSEA. CDR3 coding DNA: TGCAGCGCTATACAGGGGCTGAACACTGAAGCTTTCTTT. As protein: CSAIQGLNTEAFF.